The 30 T cell receptor beta chains presented below share a single source sample, sequenced in a study of CD8 T cells in Susac syndrome. After extraction with the RNeasy kit, roughly 0.45 to 1 ug of the RNA was reverse transcribed using random hexamers. TCRdb re-called the immunoSEQ multiplex PCR reads with MiXCR, one entry per CDR3 protein. The sample has around 200,000 distinct CDR3 sequences, under 97% seen once; the top ten hold around 0.092%. Material: CD4+ T cells from PBMCs. The receptors shown here come from a human donor with Susac syndrome.

This chain uses TRBV7-2 with TRBJ1-2, with D unresolved. From germline, CDR1 is SGHTA and CDR2 FQGNSA. This CDR3 region has 13 residues. With 5 bases removed from V and 8 bases from J, the gap between germline ends came to 15 bases. In DNA form, the CDR3 reads TGTGCCAGCAGCCCGACTGATTTGGGCGGCTACACCTTC. It specifies CASSPTDLGGYTF.

This clonotype is a singleton in its sample. The rearrangement links TRBV2 to TRBJ2-7; the D gene is possibly TRBD2 (5 bases). Germline V gene data show CDR1 as SNHLY and CDR2 as FYNNEI. Trimming took 2 bases from V and 4 from J, leaving 15 bases between them. The CDR3 extends over 15 amino acids. The chain's CDR3 is CASSESVNRGYEQYF. The CDR3 DNA is TGTGCCAGCAGTGAATCAGTGAACCGCGGGTACGAGCAGTACTTC.

The chain recombines TRBV15 with TRBJ2-7; the D is unclear. The CDR3 has 12 residues. Germline CDR1 LNHNV, CDR2 YYDKDF (reference sequence). V lost 8 bases, J lost 12 bases, and 20 bases lay in between. The DNA for the CDR3 is TGTGCCACCGGATTGGGCGGTTCCCCTCCGTACTTC. Protein sequence: CATGLGGSPPYF.

The CDR3 DNA sequence: TGCAGCGTCGCGGGACAGGGGGGCACAGATACGCAGTATTTT. Translating it yields CSVAGQGGTDTQYF. The chain recombines TRBV29-1 with TRBJ2-3; 11 bases are a match to TRBD1. The CDR3 has 14 amino acids. Germline trimming cut 6 bases from V and 1 base from J; bases unmatched to any gene: 3. Germline CDR1 and CDR2: SQVTM and ANQGSEA.

This sequence joins TRBV15 and TRBJ1-5; 8 nucleotides align to TRBD1. This CDR3 region has 15 residues. CDR1 is LNHNV, CDR2 YYDKDF, per germline (reference sequence). Germline trimming cut 3 bases from V and 3 bases from J; bases unmatched to any gene: 4. The CDR3 here is CATSSRTGNNQPQHF. DNA for the CDR3: TGTGCCACCAGCAGTAGGACAGGGAACAATCAGCCCCAGCATTTT.

This chain joins TRBV28 and TRBJ2-7, with 7 bases matching TRBD2. The length of the CDR3 is 13 residues. The ends lost 6 bases at V and 1 base at J; junction bases unmatched: 3. Germline V lookup: CDR1 MDHEN, CDR2 SYDVKM. In DNA form, the CDR3 reads TGTGCCAGCAGAGACGGGGGGTCCTACGAGCAGTACTTC. It translates to CASRDGGSYEQYF.

The chain combines TRBV30 with TRBJ2-5; TRBD2 aligns across 10 bases. Germline-derived CDR1 and CDR2 are GTSNPN and SVGIG (reference sequence). This CDR3 contains 14 residues. V shed 4 bases, J shed 5 bases, and the junction held 7 bases outside the gene matches. CDR3 sequence: CAWIPSGGAETQYF. The DNA of the CDR3 is TGTGCCTGGATCCCGAGCGGGGGGGCGGAGACCCAGTACTTC.

The chain links TRBV7-9 to TRBJ1-5, with a tentative D call TRBD1 (5 bases). The CDR3 runs 17 residues. CDR1 and CDR2 (germline): SEHNR, FQNEAQ (reference sequence). Trimming stripped 3 bases from V and 11 bases from J, with 26 bases between. CDR3 DNA sequence: TGTGCCAGCAGCTTCAGTCTCGGTGGCAGGGAGGTAAGAACCCAGCATTTT. This encodes CASSFSLGGREVRTQHF.

The J gene is TRBJ1-1, the V gene TRBV10-3; no clear D gene. The length of the CDR3 is 11 residues. The V end lost 2 bases, the J end lost 5 bases, and 3 bases lay between the germline ends. Per the germline V gene, CDR1 is ENHRY and CDR2 is SYGVKD. CDR3 region: CAISEQTEAFF. The CDR3, as DNA: TGTGCCATCAGTGAGCAAACTGAAGCTTTCTTT.

This chain links TRBV24-1 with TRBJ2-3; 10 nucleotides agree with TRBD2. CDR3 length: 16 residues. V dropped 3 bases and J dropped 2; count of bases not matched to a gene: 4. CDR1 KGHDR and CDR2 SFDVKD come from the germline V gene. CDR3 loop: CATSDRTSGFTDTQYF. DNA for the CDR3: TGTGCCACCAGTGATAGGACTAGCGGTTTCACAGATACGCAGTATTTT.

This sequence joins TRBV3-1 and TRBJ2-3, with TRBD2 as a possible D gene (5 bases). CDR1 and CDR2 from the germline V gene are LGHDT and YNNKEL (reference sequence). The V gene lost 0 bases and the J gene lost 4 bases, with 11 bases spanning the gap. The CDR3 has 15 residues. CDR3 sequence (DNA): TGTGCCAGCAGCCAAGACGGACGAGCGGCAGATACGCAGTATTTT. As protein: CASSQDGRAADTQYF.

The J gene is TRBJ2-5, the V gene TRBV4-1; D call uncertain. This CDR3 has 17 residues. V was pared by 0 bases and J by 5 bases, with 19 bases between. Germline-derived CDR1 and CDR2 are MGHRA and YSYEKL. For the CDR3, the DNA is TGCGCCAGCAGCCAAGATTCAGTTGGTCGGGTTCTCGAGACCCAGTACTTC. Its translation is CASSQDSVGRVLETQYF.

This clonotype was seen only once. The rearrangement uses TRBV12-3 or TRBV12-4 and TRBJ2-6; perhaps TRBD1 as D (6 bases). Trimming pared 5 bases from V and 0 bases from J, leaving 20 bases between. The CDR3 spans 19 residues. The chain's CDR3 is CASSPENPTGSSGANVLTF. The CDR3 DNA reads as TGTGCCAGCAGTCCAGAGAACCCAACAGGGAGCTCTGGGGCCAACGTCCTGACTTTC.

This rearrangement joins TRBV12-5 to TRBJ1-2, with TRBD1 as a possible D gene (6 bases). Germline CDR1 is LGHNT and CDR2 is FRNRAP. V was trimmed by 3 bases and J by 2 bases, leaving 10 bases between them. This CDR3 region has 14 residues. The CDR3, as DNA: TGTGCTAGTGGTTTTGCGGGGGCAAACTATGGCTACACCTTC. Its protein product is CASGFAGANYGYTF.

This rearrangement joins TRBV6-6 to TRBJ1-5; D is unclear. Trimming pared 2 bases from V and 4 bases from J, leaving 6 bases between. The CDR3 is made up of 13 amino acids. Germline-derived CDR1 and CDR2 are MNHNY and SVGAGI (reference sequence). DNA of the CDR3: TGTGCCAGCAGTTACACAGCAAATCAGCCCCAGCATTTT. The encoded protein is CASSYTANQPQHF.

The genes are TRBV2 and TRBJ2-7, with no clear D. The V end was cut by 6 bases, the J end by 6 bases, with 6 bases between. The CDR3 length is 10 residues. CDR1 SNHLY and CDR2 FYNNEI come from the germline V gene. The CDR3 DNA reads TGTGCCAGCAGGGCTATCGAGCAGTACTTC. Amino acid sequence: CASRAIEQYF. Variable domain in full (rest from reference TRBV2 and TRBJ2-7): EPEVTQTPSHQVTQMGQEVILRCVPISNHLYFYWYRQILGQKVEFLVSFYNNEISEKSEIFDDQFSVERPDGSNFTLKIRSTKLEDSAMYFCASRAIEQYFGPGTRLTVT.

V usage is TRBV7-6 and J usage is TRBJ1-4, with 8 bases identical to TRBD1. J lost 3 bases, V lost 3 bases, and 6 bases had no gene match. CDR1 and CDR2 from the germline V gene are SGHVS and FNYEAQ. The CDR3 totals 16 residues. CDR3 DNA sequence: TGTGCCAGCAGCTTCGGTGCGACAGGGGCTAATGAAAAACTGTTTTTT. This codes for CASSFGATGANEKLFF.

CDR3 region: CASSDKTGPTYEQYF. The CDR3 bases are TGTGCCAGCAGCGATAAGACAGGGCCAACCTACGAGCAGTACTTC. The rearrangement uses TRBV12-3 or TRBV12-4 and TRBJ2-7; TRBD1 agrees at 7 bases. J gave up 2 bases and V 6 bases, and 10 bases lay outside the gene matches. This CDR3 contains 15 residues.

The chain employs TRBV18 and TRBJ2-1; D is perhaps TRBD2 (6 bases). V was cut by 6 bases and J by 4 bases, with 13 bases left in between. The germline V gene has CDR1 KGHSH and CDR2 LQKENI. The CDR3 contains 14 residues. Here the CDR3 reads CASSSGTLYNEQFF. The CDR3, as DNA: TGTGCCAGCTCGTCCGGGACTCTTTACAATGAGCAGTTCTTC.

The chain is built from TRBV6-1 and TRBJ2-1; D gene uncertain. The CDR3 is 16 residues long. V was shortened by 5 bases and J by 0 bases, with 14 bases between the two germline ends. The germline gives CDR1 MNHNS, CDR2 SASEGT. CDR3 in amino acids: CASSRISRSSYNEQFF. The CDR3 region has the DNA TGTGCCAGCAGTCGAATTAGCCGCAGCTCCTACAATGAGCAGTTCTTC.

CDR3 sequence reads: CASSRGDGPVTQYF. The CDR3 bases are TGTGCCAGCAGCCGCGGGGACGGTCCAGTTACGCAGTATTTT. This chain uses TRBV9 with TRBJ2-3, with a possible D match to TRBD2 (6 bases). V was clipped by 4 bases and J by 8 bases, with 17 bases between them. The CDR3 is made up of 14 amino acids. Germline V gives CDR1 SGDLS, CDR2 YYNGEE.

This CDR3 is CSAREGEVKLFF. The CDR3 DNA reads as TGCAGTGCTAGAGAAGGGGAAGTTAAACTGTTTTTT. This chain connects TRBV20-1 to TRBJ1-4; TRBD1 is a possible D gene (5 bases). CDR1 and CDR2 (germline): DFQATT, SNEGSKA (reference sequence). This CDR3 spans 12 amino acids. V lost 0 bases, J lost 11 bases, and 10 bases lay in between.

This clonotype was picked up one time. This CDR3 is CASSRENPSPYGYTF. The CDR3 coding sequence is TGCGCCAGCAGCCGAGAAAACCCTTCCCCCTATGGCTACACCTTC. The gene calls are TRBV4-3 and TRBJ1-2, with D hard to call. CDR3 length: 15 amino acids. V shed 4 bases and J shed 4 bases, with 16 bases lying between them. Germline V gives CDR1 LGHNA, CDR2 YSLEER.

The V gene is TRBV15, the J gene TRBJ2-7; TRBD1 matches 8 bases. The CDR3 length is 13 residues. With V trimmed by 2 bases and J by 6 bases, 3 bases remained unmatched. The germline gives CDR1 LNHNV, CDR2 YYDKDF (reference sequence). CDR3 region: CATSRSRGREQYF. CDR3 coding DNA: TGTGCCACCAGCAGAAGCAGGGGGCGCGAGCAGTACTTC. The variable domain in full, completed from reference TRBV15 and TRBJ2-7, reads DAMVIQNPRYQVTQFGKPVTLSCSQTLNHNVMYWYQQKSSQAPKLLFHYYDKDFNNEADTPDNFQSRRPNTSFCFLDIRSPGLGDTAMYLCATSRSRGREQYFGPGTRLTVT.

This chain connects TRBV6-5 to TRBJ1-5; the D gene is possibly TRBD1 (6 bases). V lost 5 bases and J lost 3, with 14 bases in between. The CDR3 runs to 15 residues. The V gene's germline CDR1 is MNHEY and CDR2 SVGAGI. As DNA, the CDR3 is TGTGCCAGCAGTCCCCGGACAGTCATCAATCAGCCCCAGCATTTT. Amino acids: CASSPRTVINQPQHF.

V gene TRBV2 combines with J gene TRBJ2-5, with D possibly being TRBD1 (6 bases). V lost 8 bases, J lost 5 bases, and 12 bases lay in between. The germline gives CDR1 SNHLY, CDR2 FYNNEI. The CDR3 is made up of 12 amino acids. In nucleotides, the CDR3 is TGTGCCAGCGGGACACAGTCGGAGACCCAGTACTTC. It specifies CASGTQSETQYF. Full variable domain (remainder filled in from reference TRBV2 and TRBJ2-5): EPEVTQTPSHQVTQMGQEVILRCVPISNHLYFYWYRQILGQKVEFLVSFYNNEISEKSEIFDDQFSVERPDGSNFTLKIRSTKLEDSAMYFCASGTQSETQYFGPGTRLLVL.

Details on this clonotype: Mismatch with germline at one junction end may stem from a read error. The chain joins TRBV29-1 to TRBJ2-3; 9 nucleotides match TRBD2. CDR1 is SQVTM, CDR2 ANQGSEA, per germline. The CDR3 consists of 11 residues. CDR3 DNA: TGTGGCGGGGGGGACACAGATACGCAGTATTTT. Translating gives CGGGDTDTQYF.

The chain has TRBV2 and TRBJ2-5, with 9 nucleotides matching TRBD2. Trimming removed 6 bases from V and 4 bases from J; junction bases left unmatched: 6. The V gene's germline CDR1 is SNHLY and CDR2 FYNNEI. This CDR3 has 14 amino acids. The CDR3 region is CASSDPSGIETQYF. The CDR3 bases are TGTGCCAGCAGCGACCCTAGCGGGATAGAGACCCAGTACTTC. Full variable domain (outside the CDR3, taken from reference TRBV2 and TRBJ2-5): EPEVTQTPSHQVTQMGQEVILRCVPISNHLYFYWYRQILGQKVEFLVSFYNNEISEKSEIFDDQFSVERPDGSNFTLKIRSTKLEDSAMYFCASSDPSGIETQYFGPGTRLLVL.

The chain has TRBV30 and TRBJ2-2, with D possibly TRBD2 on 6 matching bases. The germline V gene has CDR1 GTSNPN and CDR2 SVGIG (reference sequence). The CDR3 consists of 16 residues. V gave up 2 bases and J gave up 6 bases, with 19 bases separating them. The DNA for the CDR3 is TGTGCCTGGAGTCCAAGTGCGGCCGGAGGGGCCGGGGAGCTGTTTTTT. Translation: CAWSPSAAGGAGELFF.

The count of this clonotype is one. The chain uses TRBV20-1 and TRBJ1-1; D is uncertain. Trimming took off 3 bases at V and 4 bases at J, with 6 bases between the two ends. The CDR3 length is 11 residues. The germline gives CDR1 DFQATT, CDR2 SNEGSKA (reference sequence). For the CDR3, the DNA is TGCAGTGCTAGGTCGGTCACTGAAGCTTTCTTT. This translates into CSARSVTEAFF.